The 3 T cell receptor delta chains below were found in one sample sequenced in a study of gamma-delta T cells after stem cell transplantation. TCRdb used CATT to re-call clones from the RT-PCR reads. The table records about 3,000 delta-chain clones, about 3.1% of them present only once. The sequenced material came from gamma-delta T cells. These receptors came from a human donor. It is not recorded whose cells these are; they may come from a transplant donor.

This clone was observed a handful of times. This DNA translates differently at residue 7 from the TCRdb protein, which is that of a much larger clone; a read error is likely, and the protein shown is the DNA's own translation. This chain uses TRDV2 with TRDJ1, with 9 bases aligning to TRDD3. From germline, CDR1 is GEAIGNYY and CDR2 EKD. Unmatched junction bases numbered 7, after V lost 1 base and J lost 2 bases. This CDR3 is 16 amino acids long. Here the CDR3 reads CACDTLRGDTTDKLIF. For the CDR3, the DNA is TGTGCCTGTGACACTCTGCGGGGGGATACAACCGATAAACTCATCTTT.

With regard to this clone: With a far larger clone one base away, a read error is the likely cause. The sample holds other DNA sequences that translate to the same CDR3. The chain links TRDV2 to TRDJ1, with D possibly TRDD3 on 6 matching bases. Germline CDR1 reads GEAIGNYY; CDR2 reads EKD. The CDR3 sequence is 18 residues long. The ends were cut back, 0 bases at V and 2 bases at J, with 21 bases in the middle. This CDR3 reads CACDTIRRGDKYTDKLIF. The CDR3 bases are TGTGCCTGTGACACCATCCGCCGGGGGGACAAGTATACCGATAAACTCATCTTT.

In regard to this clone: TCRdb pairs this DNA with a much larger clone's protein that differs at residue 3, likely a read error; the protein shown was translated from the DNA. This chain connects TRDV2 to TRDJ3, with 11 bases lining up with TRDD3. The germline CDR1 and CDR2 sequences are GEAIGNYY and EKD. The CDR3 spans 18 residues. The DNA of the CDR3 is TGTGCCCGTGACATACTGGGGGATAGCTCCTGGGACACCCGACAGATGTTTTTC. It translates to CARDILGDSSWDTRQMFF.